One sample yielded the 14 T cell receptor beta chains listed below, sequenced in a study of T cell changes during pregnancy in multiple sclerosis. TCRdb keeps only in-frame clones here, not all; method: immunoSEQ multiplex PCR. The profile shows about 99,000 clones, around 94% of them singletons. Sequenced material: peripheral blood, taken after pregnancy. The receptors here all came from a female donor with multiple sclerosis, enrolled in a pregnancy study.

The rearrangement links TRBV7-2 to TRBJ2-7; 9 positions agree with TRBD2. J gave up 5 bases and V 5 bases, and 4 bases lay outside the gene matches. The CDR3 runs to 13 residues. Looked up from germline, CDR1 is SGHTA and CDR2 is FQGNSA. The CDR3 spells CASSPGLANEQYF. The CDR3, as DNA: TGTGCCAGCAGCCCGGGACTAGCTAACGAGCAGTACTTC.

The rearrangement joins TRBV5-1 to TRBJ2-7, with a possible D match to TRBD1 (6 bases). Germline V gene sequence: CDR1 SGHRS, CDR2 YFSETQ. Trimming removed 1 base from V and 7 bases from J, with 18 bases in between. The CDR3 has 15 amino acids. The DNA for the CDR3 is TGCGCCAGCAGCTTGCGGCAGGGGCGCCTCAGTGAGCAGTACTTC. Protein sequence: CASSLRQGRLSEQYF.

V usage is TRBV10-1 and J usage is TRBJ2-1; tentative D call: TRBD1 (6 bases). The V end lost 0 bases, the J end lost 4 bases, and 10 bases lay between the germline ends. The CDR3 has 15 residues. CDR1 and CDR2 from the germline V gene are WNHNN and SYGVQD (reference sequence). CDR3 bases: TGCGCCAGCAGTGAGTCGGGGACATTGTACAATGAGCAGTTCTTC. Protein: CASSESGTLYNEQFF.

The chain employs TRBV5-1 and TRBJ1-1, with D perhaps matching TRBD1 (6 bases). The CDR3 has 15 residues. Germline V lookup: CDR1 SGHRS, CDR2 YFSETQ. Deletions cut 0 bases from V and 3 bases from J, with 12 bases between. The CDR3 loop reads CASSLATGMYTEAFF. The CDR3, as DNA: TGCGCCAGCAGCTTGGCTACAGGGATGTACACTGAAGCTTTCTTT.

V is TRBV9 and J is TRBJ1-2; 7 bases are a match to TRBD1. Per the germline V gene, CDR1 is SGDLS and CDR2 is YYNGEE. Trimming removed 0 bases from V and 2 bases from J; junction bases left unmatched: 10. This CDR3 is 17 amino acids long. The CDR3 region is CASSVEWDSNLNYGYTF. CDR3 coding DNA: TGTGCCAGCAGCGTAGAGTGGGACAGTAACTTAAACTATGGCTACACCTTC.

In its sample, this clone was seen once. The V gene is TRBV29-1, the J gene TRBJ2-5, with 10 bases that match TRBD1. CDR3 length: 13 amino acids. With 5 bases clipped from V and 9 bases from J, the junction kept 9 bases outside the gene matches. Germline values: CDR1 SQVTM, CDR2 ANQGSEA. Written as DNA, the CDR3 is TGCAGCGTTACGGGACAGGGGAATTGGGCCCAGTACTTC. Translated, it gives CSVTGQGNWAQYF. Based on the CDR3 plus reference TRBV29-1 and TRBJ2-5, the full variable domain is SAVISQKPSRDICQRGTSLTIQCQVDSQVTMMFWYRQQPGQSLTLIATANQGSEATYESGFVIDKFPISRPNLTFSTLTVSNMSPEDSSIYLCSVTGQGNWAQYFGPGTRLLVL.

This chain joins TRBV14 and TRBJ2-7; D may be TRBD2 (9 bases). The CDR3 runs to 17 residues. The V end lost 5 bases, the J end lost 3 bases, and 23 bases lay between the germline ends. Germline V gene lookup returns CDR1 SGHDN and CDR2 FVKESK. The CDR3 spells CASSVTGGTSQIYEQYF. CDR3 nucleotides: TGTGCCAGCAGCGTTACAGGGGGGACTAGCCAGATCTACGAGCAGTACTTC.

The chain joins TRBV5-1 to TRBJ2-2; 7 bases map to TRBD1. The J segment lost 4 bases and the V segment lost 4 bases, leaving 10 bases of the junction unmatched. The V gene's germline CDR1 is SGHRS and CDR2 YFSETQ. CDR3 length: 16 residues. CDR3 in amino acids: CASSPVGAGGTGELFF. As DNA, the CDR3 is TGCGCCAGCAGCCCGGTAGGGGCAGGGGGCACCGGGGAGCTGTTTTTT.

The rearrangement uses TRBV5-6 and TRBJ2-3; D not resolved. The CDR3 runs to 15 residues. Germline CDR1 reads SGHDT; CDR2 reads YYEEEE. V dropped 5 bases and J dropped 0 bases, with 13 bases sitting between them. Here the CDR3 reads CASRQAPTSTDTQYF. In nucleotides, the CDR3 is TGTGCCAGCAGGCAAGCTCCTACTAGCACAGATACGCAGTATTTT.

This clone showed up just a few times. The chain employs TRBV7-6 and TRBJ1-5; 8 bases match TRBD1. Germline values: CDR1 SGHVS, CDR2 FNYEAQ. The CDR3 length is 17 residues. With 4 bases clipped from V and 6 bases from J, the junction kept 14 bases outside the gene matches. CDR3 bases: TGTGCCAGCAGCTCAGAAAGAGCAGGGGGCATCTTTCAGCCCCAGCATTTT. Protein product: CASSSERAGGIFQPQHF.

The genes are TRBV19 and TRBJ2-2, with 10 bases lining up with TRBD2. The V gene's germline CDR1 is LNHDA and CDR2 SQIVND (reference sequence). V was pared by 10 bases and J by 3 bases, with 5 bases of the junction left unmatched. The CDR3 is 14 residues long. The CDR3 nucleotides are TGTGCCACCGGACTAGCGGAAGACACCGGGGAGCTGTTTTTT. Its protein product is CATGLAEDTGELFF. The variable domain in full, completed from reference TRBV19 and TRBJ2-2, reads DGGITQSPKYLFRKEGQNVTLSCEQNLNHDAMYWYRQDPGQGLRLIYYSQIVNDFQKGDIAEGYSVSREKKESFPLTVTSAQKNPTAFYLCATGLAEDTGELFFGEGSRLTVL.

The V call is TRBV4-1, the J call TRBJ2-7; D is perhaps TRBD2 (6 bases). The V end lost 4 bases, the J end lost 3 bases, and 19 bases lay between the germline ends. The CDR3 length is 16 residues. Germline loops: CDR1 MGHRA, CDR2 YSYEKL. In DNA, the CDR3 is TGCGCCAGCAGCCTCGAGTGGACTACCGCACTCTACGAGCAGTACTTC. Translating it yields CASSLEWTTALYEQYF.

This chain joins TRBV5-1 and TRBJ1-1; D possibly corresponds to TRBD1 (5 bases). Germline-derived CDR1 and CDR2 are SGHRS and YFSETQ. This CDR3 has 13 residues. With 4 bases removed from V and 1 base from J, the gap between germline ends came to 8 bases. For the CDR3, the DNA is TGCGCCAGCAGCAGGGGCGAGAACACTGAAGCTTTCTTT. This encodes CASSRGENTEAFF.

The chain has TRBV6-5 and TRBJ2-1; perhaps TRBD2 as D (6 bases). The germline V and J ends were trimmed by 2 bases and 8 bases, with 7 bases remaining between them. CDR3 length: 12 residues. Germline values: CDR1 MNHEY, CDR2 SVGAGI. CDR3 DNA sequence: TGTGCCAGCAGTTACGGGAGGTATGAGCAGTTCTTC. Its protein product is CASSYGRYEQFF.